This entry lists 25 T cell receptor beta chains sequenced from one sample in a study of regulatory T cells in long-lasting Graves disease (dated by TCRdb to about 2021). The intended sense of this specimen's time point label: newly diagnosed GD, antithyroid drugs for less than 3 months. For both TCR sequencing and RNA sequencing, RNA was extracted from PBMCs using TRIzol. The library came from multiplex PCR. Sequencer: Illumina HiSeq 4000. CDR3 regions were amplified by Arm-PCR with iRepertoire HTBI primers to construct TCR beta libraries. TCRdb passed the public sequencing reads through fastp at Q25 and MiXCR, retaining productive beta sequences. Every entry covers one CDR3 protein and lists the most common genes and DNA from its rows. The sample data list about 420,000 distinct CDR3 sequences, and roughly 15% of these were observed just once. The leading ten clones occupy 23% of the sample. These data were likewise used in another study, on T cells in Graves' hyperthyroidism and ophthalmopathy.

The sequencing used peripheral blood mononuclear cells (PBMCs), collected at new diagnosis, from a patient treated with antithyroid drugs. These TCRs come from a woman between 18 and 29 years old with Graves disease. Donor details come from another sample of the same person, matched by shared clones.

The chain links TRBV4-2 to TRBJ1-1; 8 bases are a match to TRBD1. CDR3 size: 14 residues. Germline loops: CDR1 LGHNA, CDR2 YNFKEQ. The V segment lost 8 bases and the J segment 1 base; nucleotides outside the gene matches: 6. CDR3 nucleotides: TGTGCCAGCCAGACAGGGGAAAAGAACACTGAAGCTTTCTTT. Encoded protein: CASQTGEKNTEAFF.

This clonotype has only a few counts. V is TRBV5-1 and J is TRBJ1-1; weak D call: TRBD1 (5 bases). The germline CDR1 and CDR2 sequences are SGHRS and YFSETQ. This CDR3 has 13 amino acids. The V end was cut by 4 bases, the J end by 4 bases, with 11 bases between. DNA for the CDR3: TGCGCCAGCAGCCCCGGGGGAATCACTGAAGCTTTCTTT. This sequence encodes CASSPGGITEAFF. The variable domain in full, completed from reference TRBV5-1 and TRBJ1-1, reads KAGVTQTPRYLIKTRGQQVTLSCSPISGHRSVSWYQQTPGQGLQFLFEYFSETQRNKGNFPGRFSGRQFSNSRSEMNVSTLELGDSALYLCASSPGGITEAFFGQGTRLTVV.

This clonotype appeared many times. CDR3 protein: CASSGRGQPQHF. The CDR3 DNA reads TGTGCCAGCAGTGGAAGGGGTCAGCCCCAGCATTTT. This sequence joins TRBV3-1 and TRBJ1-5, with a weak D call TRBD1 (5 bases). The length of the CDR3 is 12 residues. V lost 6 bases and J 6 bases, leaving 9 bases between the germline ends. CDR1 and CDR2 (germline): LGHDT, YNNKEL (reference sequence). The full variable domain, rest sourced from reference TRBV3-1 and TRBJ1-5, is DTAVSQTPKYLVTQMGNDKSIKCEQNLGHDTMYWYKQDSKKFLKIMFSYNNKELIINETVPNRFSPKSPDKAHLNLHINSLELGDSAVYFCASSGRGQPQHFGDGTRLSIL.

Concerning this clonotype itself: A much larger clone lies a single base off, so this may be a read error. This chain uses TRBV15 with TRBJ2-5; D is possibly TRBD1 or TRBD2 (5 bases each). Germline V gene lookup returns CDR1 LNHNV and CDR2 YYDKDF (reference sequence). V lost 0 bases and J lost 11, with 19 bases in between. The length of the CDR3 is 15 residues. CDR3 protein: CATSRDPGTYNEQYF. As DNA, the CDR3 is TGTGCCACCAGCAGAGATCCCGGGACCTACAATGAGCAGTACTTC.

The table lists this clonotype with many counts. CDR3 bases: TGTGCCAGCACCACTAGCGGAGGCACAGATACGCAGTATTTT. Translating gives CASTTSGGTDTQYF. The chain is built from TRBV2 and TRBJ2-3, with 8 bases matching TRBD2. This CDR3 has 14 amino acids. The germline gives CDR1 SNHLY, CDR2 FYNNEI. Germline trimming cut 7 bases from V and 1 base from J; bases unmatched to any gene: 4.

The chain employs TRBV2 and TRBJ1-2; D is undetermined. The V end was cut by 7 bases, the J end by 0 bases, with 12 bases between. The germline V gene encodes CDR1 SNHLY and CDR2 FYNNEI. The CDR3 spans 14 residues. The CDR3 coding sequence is TGTGCCAGCAACACAAGAGGAACTAACTATGGCTACACCTTC. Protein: CASNTRGTNYGYTF.

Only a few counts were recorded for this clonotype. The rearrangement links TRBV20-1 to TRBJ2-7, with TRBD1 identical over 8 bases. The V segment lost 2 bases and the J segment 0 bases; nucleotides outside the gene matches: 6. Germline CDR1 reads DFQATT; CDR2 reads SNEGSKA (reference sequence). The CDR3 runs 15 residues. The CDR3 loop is CSARQGAAVSYEQYF. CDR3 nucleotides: TGCAGTGCTAGACAGGGGGCAGCGGTCTCCTACGAGCAGTACTTC.

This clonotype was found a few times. CDR3 loop: CATSSGSFADTQYF. For the CDR3, the DNA is TGTGCCACCTCTAGCGGGAGTTTCGCAGATACGCAGTATTTT. The chain couples TRBV28 to TRBJ2-3; 10 nucleotides line up with TRBD2. This CDR3 is built from 14 residues. J gave up 4 bases and V 10 bases, and 8 bases lay outside the gene matches. Germline V gene data show CDR1 as MDHEN and CDR2 as SYDVKM.

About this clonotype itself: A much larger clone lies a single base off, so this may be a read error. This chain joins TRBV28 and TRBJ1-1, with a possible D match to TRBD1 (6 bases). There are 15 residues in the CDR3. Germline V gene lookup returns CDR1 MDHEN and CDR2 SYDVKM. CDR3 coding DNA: TGTGTCAGCACCCGGGGGGGGCGAGGGAACACTGAAGCTTTCTTT. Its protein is CVSTRGGRGNTEAFF.

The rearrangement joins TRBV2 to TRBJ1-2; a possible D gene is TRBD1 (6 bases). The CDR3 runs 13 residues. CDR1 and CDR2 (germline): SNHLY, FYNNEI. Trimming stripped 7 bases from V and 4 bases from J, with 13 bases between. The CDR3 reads CASTLGHFYGYTF. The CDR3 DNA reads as TGTGCCAGCACCCTGGGACACTTCTATGGCTACACCTTC. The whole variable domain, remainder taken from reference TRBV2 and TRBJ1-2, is EPEVTQTPSHQVTQMGQEVILRCVPISNHLYFYWYRQILGQKVEFLVSFYNNEISEKSEIFDDQFSVERPDGSNFTLKIRSTKLEDSAMYFCASTLGHFYGYTFGSGTRLTVV.

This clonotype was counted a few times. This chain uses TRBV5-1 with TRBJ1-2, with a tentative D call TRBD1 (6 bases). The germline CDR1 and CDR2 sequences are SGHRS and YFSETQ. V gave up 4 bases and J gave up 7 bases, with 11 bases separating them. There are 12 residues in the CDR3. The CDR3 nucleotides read TGCGCCAGCAGCGGACAGACAGGTGGCTACACCTTC. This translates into CASSGQTGGYTF. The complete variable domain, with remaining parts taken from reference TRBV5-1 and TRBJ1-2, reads KAGVTQTPRYLIKTRGQQVTLSCSPISGHRSVSWYQQTPGQGLQFLFEYFSETQRNKGNFPGRFSGRQFSNSRSEMNVSTLELGDSALYLCASSGQTGGYTFGSGTRLTVV.

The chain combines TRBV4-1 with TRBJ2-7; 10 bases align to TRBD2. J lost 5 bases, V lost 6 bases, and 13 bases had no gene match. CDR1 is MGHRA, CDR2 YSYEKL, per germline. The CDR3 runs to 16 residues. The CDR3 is CASSLLAGETTNEQYF. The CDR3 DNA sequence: TGCGCCAGCAGTCTTCTAGCGGGAGAAACTACTAACGAGCAGTACTTC.

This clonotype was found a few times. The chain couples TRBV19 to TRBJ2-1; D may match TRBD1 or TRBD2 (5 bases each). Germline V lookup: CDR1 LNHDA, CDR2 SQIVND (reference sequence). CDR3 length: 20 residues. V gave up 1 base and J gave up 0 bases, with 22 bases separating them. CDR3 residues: CASSIVEGQLGGLSYNEQFF. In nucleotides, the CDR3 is TGTGCCAGTAGTATAGTCGAGGGGCAGTTGGGCGGCCTCTCCTACAATGAGCAGTTCTTC. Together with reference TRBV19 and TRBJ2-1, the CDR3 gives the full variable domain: DGGITQSPKYLFRKEGQNVTLSCEQNLNHDAMYWYRQDPGQGLRLIYYSQIVNDFQKGDIAEGYSVSREKKESFPLTVTSAQKNPTAFYLCASSIVEGQLGGLSYNEQFFGPGTRLTVL.

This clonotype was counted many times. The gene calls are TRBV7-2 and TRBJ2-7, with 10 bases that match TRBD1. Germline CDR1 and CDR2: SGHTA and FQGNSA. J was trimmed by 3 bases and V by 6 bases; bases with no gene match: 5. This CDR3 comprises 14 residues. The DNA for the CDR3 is TGTGCCAGCAGGCCCGGGACAGGGGACTACGAGCAGTACTTC. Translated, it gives CASRPGTGDYEQYF.

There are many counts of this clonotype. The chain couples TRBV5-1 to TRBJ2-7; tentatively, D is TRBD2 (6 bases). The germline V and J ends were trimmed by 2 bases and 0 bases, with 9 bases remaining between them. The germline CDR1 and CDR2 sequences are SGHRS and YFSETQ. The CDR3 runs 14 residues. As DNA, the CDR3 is TGCGCCAGCAGCTTAAACGGGGGCTCCTACGAGCAGTACTTC. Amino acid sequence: CASSLNGGSYEQYF.

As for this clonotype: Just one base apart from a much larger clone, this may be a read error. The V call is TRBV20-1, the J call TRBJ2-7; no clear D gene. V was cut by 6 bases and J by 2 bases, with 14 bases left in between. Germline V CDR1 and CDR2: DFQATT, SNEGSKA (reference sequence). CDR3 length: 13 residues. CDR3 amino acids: CSALGPGPYEQYF. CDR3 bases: TGCAGTGCCCTCGGACCCGGGCCCTACGAGCAGTACTTC.

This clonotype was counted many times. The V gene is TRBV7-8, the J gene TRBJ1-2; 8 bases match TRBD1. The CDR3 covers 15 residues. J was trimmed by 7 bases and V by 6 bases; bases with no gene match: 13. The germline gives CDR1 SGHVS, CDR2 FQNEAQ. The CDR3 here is CASRPTGGMWGGYTF. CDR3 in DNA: TGTGCCAGCAGACCTACAGGGGGAATGTGGGGTGGCTACACCTTC. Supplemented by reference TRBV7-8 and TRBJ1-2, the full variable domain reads GAGVSQSPRYKVAKRGQDVALRCDPISGHVSLFWYQQALGQGPEFLTYFQNEAQLDKSGLPSDRFFAERPEGSVSTLKIQRTQQEDSAVYLCASRPTGGMWGGYTFGSGTRLTVV.

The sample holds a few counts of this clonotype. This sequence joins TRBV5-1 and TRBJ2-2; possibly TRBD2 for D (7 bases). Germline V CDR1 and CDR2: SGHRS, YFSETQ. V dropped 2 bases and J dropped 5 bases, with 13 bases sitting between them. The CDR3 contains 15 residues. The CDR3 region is CASSLGGGSTGELFF. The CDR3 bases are TGCGCCAGCAGCTTAGGGGGAGGGTCGACCGGGGAGCTGTTTTTT.

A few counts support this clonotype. Written as DNA, the CDR3 is TGTGCCATCAGTGAGTCGAAAGGACTAGCAGTTTCGTTGTTCTTC. It specifies CAISESKGLAVSLFF. This chain joins TRBV10-3 and TRBJ2-1, with 8 bases lining up with TRBD2. Germline CDR1 ENHRY, CDR2 SYGVKD. The trim removed 0 bases at V and 15 bases at J, leaving 13 bases unmatched. This CDR3 comprises 15 residues.

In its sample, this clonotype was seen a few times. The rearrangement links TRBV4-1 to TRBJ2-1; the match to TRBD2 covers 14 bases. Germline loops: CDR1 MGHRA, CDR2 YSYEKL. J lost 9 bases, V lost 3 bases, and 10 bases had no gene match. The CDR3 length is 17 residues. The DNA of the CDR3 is TGCGCCAGCAGCCAGCGACCGGGACTAGCGGGAGAGGGTGAGCAGTTCTTC. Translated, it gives CASSQRPGLAGEGEQFF.

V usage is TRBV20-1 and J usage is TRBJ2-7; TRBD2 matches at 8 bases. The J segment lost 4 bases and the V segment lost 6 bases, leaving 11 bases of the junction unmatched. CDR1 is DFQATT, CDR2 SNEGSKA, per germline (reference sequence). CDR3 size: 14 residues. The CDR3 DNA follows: TGCAGTGCCCCCGATAGCGGGACCGCTTACGAGCAGTACTTC. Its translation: CSAPDSGTAYEQYF.

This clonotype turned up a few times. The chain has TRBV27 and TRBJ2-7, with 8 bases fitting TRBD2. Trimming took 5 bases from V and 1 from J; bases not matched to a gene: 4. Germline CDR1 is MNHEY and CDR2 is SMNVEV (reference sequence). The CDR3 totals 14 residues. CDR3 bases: TGTGCCAGCAGTCTGGGACTAGATTCCTACGAGCAGTACTTC. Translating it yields CASSLGLDSYEQYF.

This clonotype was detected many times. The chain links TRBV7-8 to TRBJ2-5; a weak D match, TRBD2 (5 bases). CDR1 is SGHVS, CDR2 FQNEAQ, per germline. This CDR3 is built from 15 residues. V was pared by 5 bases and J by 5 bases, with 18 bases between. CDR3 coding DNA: TGTGCCAGCAGCGCTGCCCGAGGGTGGACGGAGACCCAGTACTTC. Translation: CASSAARGWTETQYF.

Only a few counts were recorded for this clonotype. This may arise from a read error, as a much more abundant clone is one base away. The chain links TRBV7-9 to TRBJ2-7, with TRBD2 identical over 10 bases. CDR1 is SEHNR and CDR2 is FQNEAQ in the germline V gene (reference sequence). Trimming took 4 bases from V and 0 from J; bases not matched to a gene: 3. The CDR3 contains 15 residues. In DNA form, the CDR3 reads TGTGCCAGCAGCTCAGCGGGAGGGAGCTCCTACGAGCAGTACTTC. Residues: CASSSAGGSSYEQYF.

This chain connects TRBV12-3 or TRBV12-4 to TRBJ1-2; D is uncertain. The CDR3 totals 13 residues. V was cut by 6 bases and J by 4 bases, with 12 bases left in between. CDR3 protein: CASSAVRTYGYTF. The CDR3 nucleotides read TGTGCCAGCAGCGCTGTCCGGACCTATGGCTACACCTTC.